This TCR beta chain was captured by sequencing in a study of T cells in tuberculosis. Data came from immunoSEQ multiplex PCR; TCRdb stores just in-frame clones and leaves some out. The table includes some 31,000 clones, about 92% detected once. Time point given: new active TB diagnosis, blood taken before or within 7 days of starting treatment. Details on this clone: The antigen is unknown.

This CDR3 has 16 residues. Unmatched junction bases numbered 11, after V lost 7 bases and J lost 3 bases. The germline CDR1 and CDR2 sequences are SNHLY and FYNNEI. Study conclusions and caveats: The TCR-beta difference was not significant; alpha differences partly reflected length.

The sequences come from PBMCs, collected at tuberculosis diagnosis. The receptor was isolated from an adult with tuberculosis. V and J are TRBV2 and TRBJ1-5; TRBD1 agrees at 8 bases. The CDR3 loop is CASTPTGQAYNQPQHF. Here the CDR3 DNA reads TGTGCCAGCACCCCAACGGGACAGGCTTACAATCAGCCCCAGCATTTT.